The present entry profiles one TCR beta chain with its context. The antigen is undetermined. V lost 4 bases, J lost 5 bases, and 12 bases lay in between. This CDR3 spans 14 amino acids. The germline V gene has CDR1 LGHNA and CDR2 YSLEER. The protocol was immunoSEQ multiplex PCR, while the TCRdb copy is restricted to in-frame clones and leaves out a portion. The sample contains 95,000 to 120,000 clones, about 87% of which appear only once. This sample is drawn from a study of T cell responses to AZD1222 COVID-19 vaccine. General study results and limits: The study reported that nearly half of spike-specific TCRs target unmutated variant regions. Sampled repertoires all dated from after the peak T cell response. Mostly white British, mostly female donors; authors suggested clonal diversity may be underestimated.

This receptor was obtained from an adult who received the AZD1222 COVID-19 vaccine. The input for sequencing was peripheral blood, taken 28 days after the second AZD1222 dose. V gene TRBV4-3 combines with J gene TRBJ2-1; D remains unclear. In DNA, the CDR3 is TGCGCCAGCAGCCGCCAAGTTTGGGACAATGAGCAGTTCTTC. Its protein is CASSRQVWDNEQFF.